This T cell receptor delta chain was obtained from a study of γδ T cells in repeated Plasmodium falciparum infection. Study-wide results and caveats: Malian children's Vdelta2-negative repertoires appeared more expanded and less diverse than Australians'. Repeated controlled infections reportedly drove waves of new clonotype selection in Vdelta2-negative, mostly Vdelta1+, gammadelta repertoires. Over time and infection, Vgamma9/Vdelta2+ repertoires remained highly stable and polyclonal.

Vgamma9/Vdelta2+ and Vdelta2-negative gammadelta T cells were flow-sorted from PBMC for bulk sequencing. The V gene end was trimmed by 1 base and the J gene end by 2 bases; junction bases not matched to a gene: 30. The CDR3 runs 24 residues. Per the germline V gene, CDR1 is TSWWSYY and CDR2 is QGS. This clone has at least ten counts. Its target is not known. Each sorted gammadelta sample had TRG and TRD chains sequenced. TCRdb re-called the multiplex PCR reads via CATT. The sample holds 80,000 to 95,000 delta-chain clones, about 1.5% seen once. The origin of this receptor is a pool of human donors (malaria-infected and uninfected, not separated). The sequenced sample was gamma-delta T cells from blood. J is TRDJ1 and V is TRDV1; 8 nucleotides agree with TRDD2. The J gene is absent in TCRdb and was assigned here via DNA matching to germline. Here the CDR3 reads CALGERYFLQEFGFPSVPTDKLIF. DNA for the CDR3: TGTGCTCTTGGGGAACGCTACTTCCTACAAGAATTTGGGTTTCCTTCGGTCCCGACCGATAAACTCATCTTT.